This record looks at one TCR beta chain sequence and its context. Its antigen is currently not known. No clone much larger than this one lies a single base away; base qualities are absent. These data are taken from a study of blood T cell repertoires in COVID-19 (TCRdb year 2020). Background on the whole study: Samples covering the acute and convalescent phases of COVID-19 were provided by collaborators in the United States, Italy and Spain. Nearly every sample came with metadata listing a de-identified subject ID, COVID-19 status, age in years and sex. The repertoires were released in a freely available public database meant as a resource for research on the immune response to SARS-CoV-2. The material from the prospective study consisted of cDNA or gDNA derived from T cells, B-cell-depleted T cells, or PBMCs. The samples were drawn from two sources: the first 160 participants of the ongoing ImmuneRACE study, and 1,000 to 1,500 subjects contributed by 6 global collaborators. Where HLA class I and class II types were available, the types were taken from metadata supplied by the sample provider, not from assay-based typing. The dataset comprised deeply sampled blood TCRbeta repertoires from subjects exposed to, actively infected with, or recovered from COVID-19. The paper as a whole reports these results and caveats: The amount of clinical and demographic metadata varied by source and participant and was provided uncurated.

Taken from cysteine to phenylalanine, the CDR3 has 13 residues. Of all the DNA, just the CDR3 is kept, 39 bases in frame from base 1. The V and J ends are trimmed by 7 bases and 1 base, leaving 9 bases between them. According to the germline V gene, CDR1 reads SNHLY and CDR2 reads FYNNEI. TCRbeta CDR3 regions were amplified from genomic DNA by means of the immunoSEQ Assay, a bias-controlled multiplex PCR. The source study handled its data this way. Nucleated cell counts per sample were estimated from amplification of reference gene primers within the assay. To quantify the absolute abundance of each unique TCRbeta CDR3 rearrangement, sequence reads were collapsed and filtered. For each sample, productive Simpson clonality was calculated by taking the square root of Simpson's diversity index across productive rearrangements. Imported from immuneACCESS, the table was reduced by TCRdb to in-frame sequences with V and J called. These copies leave out some clones; in studies compared against another copy, an unresolved V gene accounts for under half, and the cause of the remainder is not known. That table furnishes V, J and clone size, whereas the DNA furnished D and trimming. The sample records over 200,000 clones, roughly nine tenths of which are singletons. Under 2.5% of the sample is in the top ten clones.

Whole blood was collected in K2EDTA tubes by collaborating institutions according to the institutions' own protocols. For TCRbeta analysis, collaborators shipped samples in one of three forms: frozen whole blood, isolated PBMCs, or DNA extracted from either of those sample types. The sequencing sample was made of peripheral blood. Here the chain combines TRBV2 and TRBJ2-3, and possibly TRBD2, on 6 matching bases. The receptor was isolated from a middle-aged man with active or convalescent COVID-19. The encoded CDR3 is CASKPSGTDTQYF. The sequence in DNA is TGTGCCAGCAAACCTAGCGGCACAGATACGCAGTATTTT. Full variable domain (CDR3 extended with the reference TRBV2 and TRBJ2-3 proteins): EPEVTQTPSHQVTQMGQEVILRCVPISNHLYFYWYRQILGQKVEFLVSFYNNEISEKSEIFDDQFSVERPDGSNFTLKIRSTKLEDSAMYFCASKPSGTDTQYFGPGTRLTVL.